These 4 T cell receptor beta chains originate from one sample sequenced in a study of cytomegalovirus exposure and HLA in healthy donors. PCR involved 60 Vbeta and 13 Jbeta primers. Sequenced by immunoSEQ multiplex PCR; TCRdb stores in-frame clones only, minus some. The sample includes fewer than 150,000 clones, 82% of them seen just once. Sequencing input: PBMCs. Receptors were obtained from a male donor in good health and CMV-seronegative.

J is TRBJ2-1 and V is TRBV5-6; a possible D gene is TRBD2 (6 bases). Looked up from germline, CDR1 is SGHDT and CDR2 is YYEEEE. The length of the CDR3 is 15 residues. V was shortened by 3 bases and J by 2 bases, with 12 bases between the two germline ends. CDR3 nucleotides: TGTGCCAGCAGCTCCGGGACTGCCGCCTACAATGAGCAGTTCTTC. Translating gives CASSSGTAAYNEQFF. Filled out from reference TRBV5-6 and TRBJ2-1, the complete variable domain reads DAGVTQSPTHLIKTRGQQVTLRCSPKSGHDTVSWYQQALGQGPQFIFQYYEEEERQRGNFPDRFSGHQFPNYSSELNVNALLLGDSALYLCASSSGTAAYNEQFFGPGTRLTVL.

This clone was counted between two and nine times. The chain uses TRBV6-1 and TRBJ2-7, with 9 bases identical to TRBD1. The CDR3 consists of 14 residues. The germline gives CDR1 MNHNS, CDR2 SASEGT. V lost 3 bases, J lost 3 bases, and 3 bases stayed unmatched. The CDR3 sequence: CASSEGQGLYEQYF. CDR3 DNA sequence: TGTGCCAGCAGTGAGGGACAGGGTCTCTACGAGCAGTACTTC.

J is TRBJ2-5 and V is TRBV27, with TRBD1 matching 8 bases. There are 14 residues in the CDR3. V shed 4 bases, J shed 5 bases, and the junction held 6 bases outside the gene matches. Germline assignment: CDR1 MNHEY and CDR2 SMNVEV (reference sequence). Here the CDR3 DNA reads TGTGCCAGCAGTTACCTGACAGGGGACGAGACCCAGTACTTC. It encodes CASSYLTGDETQYF.

The genes are TRBV4-2 and TRBJ2-2; TRBD1 might be the D (6 bases). CDR3 length: 16 amino acids. V was cut by 2 bases and J by 5 bases, with 15 bases left in between. CDR1 is LGHNA and CDR2 is YNFKEQ in the germline V gene. CDR3 bases: TGTGCCAGCAGCCAACCGAACAGGGTTCTGACCGGGGAGCTGTTTTTT. This sequence encodes CASSQPNRVLTGELFF.